This T cell receptor (beta chain) was documented in a study of patients and donors after allogeneic stem cell transplantation. The CDR3 consists of 15 residues. V lost 2 bases and J lost 7; bases outside the gene matches: 7. Germline CDR1 and CDR2: SEHNR and FQNEAQ (reference sequence). TCRdb re-derived calls from the RT-PCR reads in MiXCR, one entry per CDR3 protein. The sample contains approximately 410,000 distinct CDR3 sequences, 16% of which appear only once. The specimen sequenced was blood, either unsorted or a sorted T cell fraction (not recorded which). The chain uses TRBV7-9 and TRBJ1-2; 10 bases agree with TRBD1. The sequence was obtained from a human donor who was either an allogeneic HSCT recipient or a stem cell or donor lymphocyte infusion donor (not recorded which). It is not recorded whose cells these are; they may come from a transplant donor. The CDR3 loop is CASSLPRTGGSGYTF. The CDR3 bases are TGTGCCAGCAGCTTACCCCGGACAGGGGGTAGTGGCTACACCTTC. Variable domain in full (rest from reference TRBV7-9 and TRBJ1-2): DTGVSQNPRHKITKRGQNVTFRCDPISEHNRLYWYRQTLGQGPEFLTYFQNEAQLEKSRLLSDRFSAERPKGSFSTLEIQRTEQGDSAMYLCASSLPRTGGSGYTFGSGTRLTVV.